Each of the 11 T cell receptor beta chains below was sequenced from the same sample in a study of blood T cell repertoires in COVID-19. Here immunoSEQ multiplex PCR was the method, and the copy in TCRdb shows in-frame clones only, minus some. The sample has some 330,000 clones; around 86% are singletons. The material sequenced was PBMCs or T cells enriched from blood (not recorded which). These receptors all come from a woman between 45 and 65 years old who had recovered from COVID-19.

The chain links TRBV9 to TRBJ2-7; maybe TRBD2 (5 bases). The CDR3 runs 13 residues. With 4 bases removed from V and 5 bases from J, the gap between germline ends came to 13 bases. From germline, CDR1 is SGDLS and CDR2 YYNGEE. In DNA form, the CDR3 reads TGTGCCAGCAGCCCGGACTCGGAGCACGAGCAGTACTTC. Its translation is CASSPDSEHEQYF. Together with reference TRBV9 and TRBJ2-7, the CDR3 gives the full variable domain: DSGVTQTPKHLITATGQRVTLRCSPRSGDLSVYWYQQSLDQGLQFLIQYYNGEERAKGNILERFSAQQFPDLHSELNLSSLELGDSALYFCASSPDSEHEQYFGPGTRLTVT.

The genes are TRBV4-2 and TRBJ2-5; 8 nucleotides match TRBD2. CDR3 size: 14 residues. Germline values: CDR1 LGHNA, CDR2 YNFKEQ. J gave up 5 bases and V 5 bases, and 7 bases lay outside the gene matches. The CDR3 sequence is CASSSGAGVETQYF. Here the CDR3 DNA reads TGTGCCAGCAGCTCGGGAGCGGGGGTGGAGACCCAGTACTTC.

The chain links TRBV7-2 to TRBJ1-2; D is uncertain. Germline lookup yields CDR1 SGHTA and CDR2 FQGNSA. With 4 bases removed from V and 8 bases from J, the gap between germline ends came to 14 bases. The CDR3 is made up of 13 amino acids. The CDR3 region has the DNA TGTGCCAGCAGCTACTCATACCGGCGGGGCTACACCTTC. Encoded protein: CASSYSYRRGYTF.

This clone showed up just a few times. The chain combines TRBV7-3 with TRBJ2-1; D may be TRBD1 (5 bases). The CDR3 spans 14 residues. Germline V gives CDR1 SGHTA, CDR2 FQGTGA. Trimming removed 5 bases from V and 12 bases from J, with 20 bases in between. In DNA, the CDR3 is TGTGCCAGCAGCGTATTAGGGGCGGCAGGTGGGCAGTTCTTC. Translating gives CASSVLGAAGGQFF.

A few counts support this clone. Different DNA sequences within this sample yield the same CDR3. This chain joins TRBV7-6 and TRBJ1-1; the match to TRBD1 covers 7 bases. The CDR3 is made up of 13 amino acids. The germline V gene has CDR1 SGHVS and CDR2 FNYEAQ. V shed 5 bases and J 2 bases; nucleotides not matched to a gene: 2. The CDR3 DNA reads TGTGCCAGCAGCCGGGACAGAAACACTGAAGCTTTCTTT. It translates to CASSRDRNTEAFF.

This rearrangement joins TRBV19 to TRBJ1-4, with TRBD1 matching 7 bases. In germline, CDR1 is LNHDA, CDR2 SQIVND (reference sequence). The CDR3 is 17 amino acids. V lost 5 bases to trimming and J lost 4 bases; unmatched junction nucleotides: 13. CDR3 region: CASSPDRGTAINEKLFF. The CDR3 DNA sequence: TGTGCCAGTAGTCCAGACAGAGGGACAGCGATTAATGAAAAACTGTTTTTT.

The rearrangement uses TRBV3-1 (or the pseudogene TRBV3-2) and TRBJ1-1, with D unresolved. The ends were cut back, 1 base at V and 10 bases at J, with 13 bases in the middle. Germline V gene sequence: CDR1 LGHDT, CDR2 YNNKEL (reference sequence). CDR3 length equals 13 residues. CDR3 sequence reads: CASSQVIGALAFF. As DNA, the CDR3 is TGTGCCAGCAGCCAAGTGATCGGAGCTTTAGCTTTCTTT.

The chain combines TRBV4-2 with TRBJ1-4; maybe TRBD1 (5 bases). CDR1 is LGHNA and CDR2 is YNFKEQ in the germline V gene. The V and J ends lost 0 bases and 4 bases respectively, with 18 bases between them. CDR3 length: 18 residues. In DNA, the CDR3 is TGTGCCAGCAGCCAAGATCAGGGCCATCAAGTGAGTAATGAAAAACTGTTTTTT. As protein: CASSQDQGHQVSNEKLFF.

This clone was detected only once. The chain recombines TRBV12-5 with TRBJ2-5; TRBD1 might be the D (7 bases). CDR3 size: 15 residues. Germline CDR1 LGHNT, CDR2 FRNRAP. V was pared by 1 base and J by 5 bases, with 14 bases between. CDR3 region: CASGLGTGAGETQYF. CDR3 DNA sequence: TGTGCTAGTGGTTTGGGAACAGGGGCGGGGGAGACCCAGTACTTC.

The chain links TRBV9 to TRBJ1-6; weak D call: TRBD1 (5 bases). The germline gives CDR1 SGDLS, CDR2 YYNGEE. V dropped 4 bases and J dropped 8 bases, with 13 bases sitting between them. This CDR3 spans 14 amino acids. CDR3 protein: CASSRDWGDSPLHF. The DNA of the CDR3 is TGTGCCAGCAGCAGGGACTGGGGAGATTCACCCCTCCACTTT.

V gene TRBV12-3 or TRBV12-4 combines with J gene TRBJ1-2; D gene ambiguous. The CDR3 loop spans 12 amino acids. Trimming removed 1 base at V and 5 bases at J, with 5 bases between. The CDR3 sequence: CASSLVSYGYTF. DNA of the CDR3: TGTGCCAGCAGTTTAGTATCGTATGGCTACACCTTC.